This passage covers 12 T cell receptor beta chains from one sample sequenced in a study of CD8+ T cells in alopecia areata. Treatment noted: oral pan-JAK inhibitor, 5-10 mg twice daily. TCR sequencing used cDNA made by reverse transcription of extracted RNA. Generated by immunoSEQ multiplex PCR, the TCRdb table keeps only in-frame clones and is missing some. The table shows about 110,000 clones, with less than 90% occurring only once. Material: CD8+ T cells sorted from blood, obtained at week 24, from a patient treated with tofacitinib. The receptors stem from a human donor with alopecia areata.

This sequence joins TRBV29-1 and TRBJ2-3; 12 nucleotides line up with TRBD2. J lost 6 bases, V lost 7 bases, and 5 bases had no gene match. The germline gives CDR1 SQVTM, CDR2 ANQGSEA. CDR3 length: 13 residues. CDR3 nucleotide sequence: TGCAGCGGACGGACTAGCGGGGCCGATACGCAGTATTTT. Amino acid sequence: CSGRTSGADTQYF.

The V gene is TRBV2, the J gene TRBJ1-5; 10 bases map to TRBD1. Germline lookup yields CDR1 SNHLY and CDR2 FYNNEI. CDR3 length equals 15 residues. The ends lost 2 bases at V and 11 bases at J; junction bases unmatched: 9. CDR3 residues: CASSEPGQGSGAQHF. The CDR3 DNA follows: TGTGCCAGCAGTGAACCGGGACAGGGGTCTGGGGCCCAGCATTTT. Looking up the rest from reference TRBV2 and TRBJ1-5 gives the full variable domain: EPEVTQTPSHQVTQMGQEVILRCVPISNHLYFYWYRQILGQKVEFLVSFYNNEISEKSEIFDDQFSVERPDGSNFTLKIRSTKLEDSAMYFCASSEPGQGSGAQHFGDGTRLSIL.

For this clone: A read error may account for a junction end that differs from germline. The CDR3 region is CASSQDWRQPAAVQYF. The CDR3 coding sequence is TGCGCCAGCAGCCAAGATTGGCGACAGCCCGCAGCTGTCCAGTACTTC. The chain uses TRBV5-5 and TRBJ2-5; D perhaps matches TRBD1 (5 bases). Germline V gives CDR1 SGHKS, CDR2 YYEKEE (reference sequence). The CDR3 totals 16 residues. Drawing the rest from reference TRBV5-5 and TRBJ2-5, the complete variable domain is DAGVTQSPTHLIKTRGQQVTLRCSPISGHKSVSWYQQVLGQGPQFIFQYYEKEERGRGNFPDRFSARQFPNYSSELNVNALLLGDSALYLCASSQDWRQPAAVQYFGPGTRLLVL.

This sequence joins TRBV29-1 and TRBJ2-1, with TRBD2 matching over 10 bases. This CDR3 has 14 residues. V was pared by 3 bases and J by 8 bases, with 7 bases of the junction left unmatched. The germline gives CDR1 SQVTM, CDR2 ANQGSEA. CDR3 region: CSVDTSGAFYEQFF. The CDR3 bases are TGCAGCGTTGACACTAGCGGGGCTTTCTATGAGCAGTTCTTC.

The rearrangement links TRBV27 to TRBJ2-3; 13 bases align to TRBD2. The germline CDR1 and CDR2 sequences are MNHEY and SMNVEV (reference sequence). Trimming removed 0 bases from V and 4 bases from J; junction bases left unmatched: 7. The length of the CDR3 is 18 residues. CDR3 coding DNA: TGTGCCAGCAGTTTATCGAGACTAGCGGGGGGCTACCCAGATACGCAGTATTTT. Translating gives CASSLSRLAGGYPDTQYF.

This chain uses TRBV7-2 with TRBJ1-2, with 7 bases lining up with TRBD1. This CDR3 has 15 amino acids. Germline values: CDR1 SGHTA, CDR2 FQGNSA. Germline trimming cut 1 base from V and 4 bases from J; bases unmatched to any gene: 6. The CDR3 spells CASSLEQGWFYGYTF. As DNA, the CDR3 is TGTGCCAGCAGCTTAGAACAGGGGTGGTTCTATGGCTACACCTTC. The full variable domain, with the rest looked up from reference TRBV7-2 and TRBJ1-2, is GAGVSQSPSNKVTEKGKDVELRCDPISGHTALYWYRQSLGQGLEFLIYFQGNSAPDKSGLPSDRFSAERTGGSVSTLTIQRTQQEDSAVYLCASSLEQGWFYGYTFGSGTRLTVV.

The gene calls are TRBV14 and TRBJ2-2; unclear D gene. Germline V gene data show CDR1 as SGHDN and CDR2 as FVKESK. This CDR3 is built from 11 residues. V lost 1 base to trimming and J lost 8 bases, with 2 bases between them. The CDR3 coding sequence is TGTGCCAGCAGCCAAGGGGGGGAGCTGTTTTTT. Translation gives CASSQGGELFF.

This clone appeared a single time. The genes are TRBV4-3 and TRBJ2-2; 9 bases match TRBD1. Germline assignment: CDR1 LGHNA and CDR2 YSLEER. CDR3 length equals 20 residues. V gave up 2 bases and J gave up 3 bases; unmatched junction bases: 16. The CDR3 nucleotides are TGCGCCAGCAGCCAATTAACCCTCCGGGACAGGGTCCGGGACACCGGGGAGCTGTTTTTT. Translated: CASSQLTLRDRVRDTGELFF.

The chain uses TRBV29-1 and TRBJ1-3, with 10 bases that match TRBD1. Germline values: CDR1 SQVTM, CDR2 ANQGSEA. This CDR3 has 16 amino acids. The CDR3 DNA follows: TGCAGTTTTTCCGGGACAGGGGATATGAGTGGAAACACCATATATTTT. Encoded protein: CSFSGTGDMSGNTIYF.

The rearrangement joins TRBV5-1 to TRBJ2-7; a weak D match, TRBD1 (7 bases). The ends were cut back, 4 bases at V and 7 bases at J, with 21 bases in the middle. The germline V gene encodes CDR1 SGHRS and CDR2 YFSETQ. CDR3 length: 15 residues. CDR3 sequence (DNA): TGCGCCAGCAGCATTTTTGGAGGGGGCGGAGAAGAGCAGTACTTC. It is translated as CASSIFGGGGEEQYF.

The CDR3 region has the DNA TGTGCCAGCAGCTTAGAAGGGGCTTGGACAGATACGCAGTATTTT. As protein: CASSLEGAWTDTQYF. The chain couples TRBV7-9 to TRBJ2-3; D is possibly TRBD1 (5 bases). This CDR3 is built from 15 residues. V lost 1 base, J lost 3 bases, and 11 bases lay in between. Germline V CDR1 and CDR2: SEHNR, FQNEAQ (reference sequence).

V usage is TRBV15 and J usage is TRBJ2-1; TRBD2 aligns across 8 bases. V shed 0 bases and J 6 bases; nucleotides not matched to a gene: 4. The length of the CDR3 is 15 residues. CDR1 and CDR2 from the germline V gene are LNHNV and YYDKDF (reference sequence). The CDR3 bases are TGTGCCACCAGCAGAGACGGGGGGGGCGTCAATGAGCAGTTCTTC. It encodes CATSRDGGGVNEQFF.